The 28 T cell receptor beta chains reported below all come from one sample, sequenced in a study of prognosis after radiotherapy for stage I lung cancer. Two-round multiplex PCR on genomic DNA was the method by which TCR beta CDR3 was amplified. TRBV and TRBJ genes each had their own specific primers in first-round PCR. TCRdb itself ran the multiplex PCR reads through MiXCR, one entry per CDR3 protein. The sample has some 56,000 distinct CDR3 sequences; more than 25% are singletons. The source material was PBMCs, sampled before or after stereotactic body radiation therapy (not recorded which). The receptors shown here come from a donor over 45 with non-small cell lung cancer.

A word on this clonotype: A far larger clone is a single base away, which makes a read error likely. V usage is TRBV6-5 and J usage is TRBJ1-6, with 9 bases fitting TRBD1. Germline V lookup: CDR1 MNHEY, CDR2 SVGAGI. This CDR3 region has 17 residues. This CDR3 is CASSGHRDRANNSPIHF. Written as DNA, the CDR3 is TGTGCCAGCAGTGGGCACCGGGACAGGGCAAATAATTCACCCATCCACTTT.

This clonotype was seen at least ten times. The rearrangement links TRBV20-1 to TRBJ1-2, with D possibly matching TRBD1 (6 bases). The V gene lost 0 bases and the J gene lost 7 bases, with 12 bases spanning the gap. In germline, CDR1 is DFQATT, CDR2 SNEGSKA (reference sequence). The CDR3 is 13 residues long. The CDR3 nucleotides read TGCAGTGCTAGAGAGAGGGGGGCGGGTGGCTACACCTTC. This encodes CSARERGAGGYTF.

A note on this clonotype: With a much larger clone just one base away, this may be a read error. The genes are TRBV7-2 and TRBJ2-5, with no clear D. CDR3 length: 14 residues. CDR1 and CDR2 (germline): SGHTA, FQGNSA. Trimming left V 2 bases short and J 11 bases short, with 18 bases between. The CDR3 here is CASSLLELLGPQYF. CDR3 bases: TGTGCCAGCAGCTTACTTGAACTTCTAGGACCTCAGTACTTC.

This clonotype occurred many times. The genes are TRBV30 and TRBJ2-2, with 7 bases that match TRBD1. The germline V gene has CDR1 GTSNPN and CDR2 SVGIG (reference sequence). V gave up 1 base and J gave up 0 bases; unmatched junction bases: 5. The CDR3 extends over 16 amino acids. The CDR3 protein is CAWSDKDRPNTGELFF. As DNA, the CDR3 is TGTGCCTGGAGTGACAAGGACAGGCCGAACACCGGGGAGCTGTTTTTT.

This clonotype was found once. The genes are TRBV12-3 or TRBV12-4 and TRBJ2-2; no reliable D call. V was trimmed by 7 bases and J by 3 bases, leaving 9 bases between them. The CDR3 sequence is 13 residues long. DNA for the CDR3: TGTGCCAGCATAAAATGCCACACCGGGGAGCTGTTTTTT. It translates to CASIKCHTGELFF.

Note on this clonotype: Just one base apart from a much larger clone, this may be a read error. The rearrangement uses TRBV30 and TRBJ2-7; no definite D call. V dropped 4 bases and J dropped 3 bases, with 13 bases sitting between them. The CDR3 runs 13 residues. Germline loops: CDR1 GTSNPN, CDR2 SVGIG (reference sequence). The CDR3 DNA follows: TGTGCCTGGACCCGGGCCGCCTACTACGAGCAGTACTTC. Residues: CAWTRAAYYEQYF.

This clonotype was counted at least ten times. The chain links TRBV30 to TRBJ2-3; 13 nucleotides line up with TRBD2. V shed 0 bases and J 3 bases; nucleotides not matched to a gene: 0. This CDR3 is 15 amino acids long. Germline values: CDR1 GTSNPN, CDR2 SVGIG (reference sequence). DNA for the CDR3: TGTGCCTGGAGTGTACTAGCGGGGGGGACAGATACGCAGTATTTT. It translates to CAWSVLAGGTDTQYF. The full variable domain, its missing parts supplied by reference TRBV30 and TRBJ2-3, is SQTIHQWPATLVQPVGSPLSLECTVEGTSNPNLYWYRQAAGRGLQLLFYSVGIGQISSEVPQNLSASRPQDRQFILSSKKLLLSDSGFYLCAWSVLAGGTDTQYFGPGTRLTVL.

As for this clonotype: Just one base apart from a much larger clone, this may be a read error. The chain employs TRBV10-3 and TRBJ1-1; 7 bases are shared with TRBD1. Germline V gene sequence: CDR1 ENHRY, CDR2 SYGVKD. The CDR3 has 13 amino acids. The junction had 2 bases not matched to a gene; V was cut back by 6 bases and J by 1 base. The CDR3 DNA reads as TGTGCCATCAGGGGGGACAGGAACACTGAAGCTTTCTTT. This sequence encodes CAIRGDRNTEAFF.

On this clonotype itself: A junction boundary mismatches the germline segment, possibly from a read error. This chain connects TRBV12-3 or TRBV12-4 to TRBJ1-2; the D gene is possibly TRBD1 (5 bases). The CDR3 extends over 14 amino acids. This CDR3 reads CANSFSGIVYGYTF. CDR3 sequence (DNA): TGTGCCAACAGTTTTTCAGGGATCGTCTATGGCTACACCTTC.

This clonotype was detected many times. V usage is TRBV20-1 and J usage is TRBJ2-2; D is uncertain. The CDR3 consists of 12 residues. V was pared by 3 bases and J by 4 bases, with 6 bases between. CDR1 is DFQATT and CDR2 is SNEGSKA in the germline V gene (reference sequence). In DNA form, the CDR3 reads TGCAGTGCTAGGGGGATCACCGGGGAGCTGTTTTTT. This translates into CSARGITGELFF.

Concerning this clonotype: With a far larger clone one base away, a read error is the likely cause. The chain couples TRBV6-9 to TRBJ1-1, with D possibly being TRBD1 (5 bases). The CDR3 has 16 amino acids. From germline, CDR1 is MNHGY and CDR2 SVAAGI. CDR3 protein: CASSYPQGHLNTEDFF. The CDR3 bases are TGTGCCAGCAGTTACCCCCAGGGCCACTTGAACACTGAAGATTTCTTT.

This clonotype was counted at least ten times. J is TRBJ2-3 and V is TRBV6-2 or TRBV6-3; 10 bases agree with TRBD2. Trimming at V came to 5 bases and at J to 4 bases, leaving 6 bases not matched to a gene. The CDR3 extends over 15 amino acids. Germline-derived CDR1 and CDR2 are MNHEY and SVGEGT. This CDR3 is CASSKGLAQADTQYF. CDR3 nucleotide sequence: TGTGCCAGCAGTAAGGGACTAGCGCAGGCAGATACGCAGTATTTT.

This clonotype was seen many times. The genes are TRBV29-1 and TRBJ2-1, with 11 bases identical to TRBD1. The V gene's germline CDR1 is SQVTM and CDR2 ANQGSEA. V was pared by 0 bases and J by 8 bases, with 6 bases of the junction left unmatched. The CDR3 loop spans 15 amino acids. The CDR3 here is CSVEDQGQGGHEQFF. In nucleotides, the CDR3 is TGCAGCGTTGAAGACCAGGGACAGGGGGGCCATGAGCAGTTCTTC.

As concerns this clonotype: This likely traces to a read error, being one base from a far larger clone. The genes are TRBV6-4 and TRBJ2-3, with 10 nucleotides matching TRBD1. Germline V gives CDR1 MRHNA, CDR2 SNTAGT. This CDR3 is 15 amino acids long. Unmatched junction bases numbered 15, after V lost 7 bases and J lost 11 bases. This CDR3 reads CASIPTGTGAPWQYF. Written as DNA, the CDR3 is TGTGCCAGCATCCCGACCGGGACAGGGGCCCCGTGGCAGTATTTT.

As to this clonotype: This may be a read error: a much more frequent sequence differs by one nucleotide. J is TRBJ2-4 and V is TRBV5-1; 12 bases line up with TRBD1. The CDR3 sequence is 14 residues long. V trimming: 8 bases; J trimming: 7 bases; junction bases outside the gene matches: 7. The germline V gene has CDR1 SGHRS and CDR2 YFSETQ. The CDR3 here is CARSPGQGANIQYF. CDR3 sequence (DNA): TGCGCCAGGAGCCCGGGACAGGGGGCGAACATTCAGTACTTC.

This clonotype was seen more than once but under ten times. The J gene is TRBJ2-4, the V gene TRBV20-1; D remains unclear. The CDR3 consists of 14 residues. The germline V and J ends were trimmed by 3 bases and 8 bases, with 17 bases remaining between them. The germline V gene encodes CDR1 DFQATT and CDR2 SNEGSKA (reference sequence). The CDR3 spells CSASYRAREDIQYF. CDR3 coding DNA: TGCAGTGCTAGCTACCGGGCCCGTGAGGACATTCAGTACTTC.

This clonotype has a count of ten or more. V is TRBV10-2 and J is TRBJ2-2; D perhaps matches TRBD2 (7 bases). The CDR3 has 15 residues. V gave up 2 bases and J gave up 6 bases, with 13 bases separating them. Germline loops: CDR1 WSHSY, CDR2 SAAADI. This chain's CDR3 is CASSEVGRGAGELFF. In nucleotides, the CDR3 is TGCGCCAGCAGTGAGGTTGGGAGGGGGGCCGGGGAGCTGTTTTTT.

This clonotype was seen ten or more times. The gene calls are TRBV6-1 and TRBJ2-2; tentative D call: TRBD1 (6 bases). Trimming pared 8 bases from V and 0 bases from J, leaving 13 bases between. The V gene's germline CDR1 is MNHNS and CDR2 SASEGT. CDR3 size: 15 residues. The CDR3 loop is CASGLQGTNTGELFF. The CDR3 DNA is TGTGCCAGCGGATTACAGGGTACGAACACCGGGGAGCTGTTTTTT.

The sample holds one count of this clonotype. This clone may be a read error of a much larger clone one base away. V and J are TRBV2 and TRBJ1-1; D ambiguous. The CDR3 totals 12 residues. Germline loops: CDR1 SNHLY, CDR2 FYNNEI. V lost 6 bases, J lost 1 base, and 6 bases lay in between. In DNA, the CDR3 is TGTGCCAGCAGCGCCTGGAACACTGAAGCTTTCTTT. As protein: CASSAWNTEAFF.

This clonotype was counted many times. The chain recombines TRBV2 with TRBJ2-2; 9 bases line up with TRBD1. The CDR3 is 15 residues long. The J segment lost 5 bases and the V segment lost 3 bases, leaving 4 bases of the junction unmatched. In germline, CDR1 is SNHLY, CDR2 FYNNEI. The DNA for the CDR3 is TGTGCCAGCAGTGATCTCGGGACAGGGACCGGGGAGCTGTTTTTT. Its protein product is CASSDLGTGTGELFF. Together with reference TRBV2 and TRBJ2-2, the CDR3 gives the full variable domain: EPEVTQTPSHQVTQMGQEVILRCVPISNHLYFYWYRQILGQKVEFLVSFYNNEISEKSEIFDDQFSVERPDGSNFTLKIRSTKLEDSAMYFCASSDLGTGTGELFFGEGSRLTVL.

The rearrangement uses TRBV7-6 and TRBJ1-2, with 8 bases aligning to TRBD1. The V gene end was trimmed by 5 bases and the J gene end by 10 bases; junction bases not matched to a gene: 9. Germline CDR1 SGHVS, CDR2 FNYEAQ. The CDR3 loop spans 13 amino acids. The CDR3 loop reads CASSPGQGYFYTF. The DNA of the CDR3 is TGTGCCAGCAGCCCCGGACAGGGCTATTTCTACACCTTC.

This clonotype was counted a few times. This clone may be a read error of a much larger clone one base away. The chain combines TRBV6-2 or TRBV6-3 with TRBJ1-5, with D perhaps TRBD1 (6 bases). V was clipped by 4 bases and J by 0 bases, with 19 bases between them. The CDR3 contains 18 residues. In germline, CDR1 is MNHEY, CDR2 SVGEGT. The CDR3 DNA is TGTGCCAGCAGTTCTGGGAGGGGGTTTGAAGCTAGCAATCAGCCCCAGCATTTT. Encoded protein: CASSSGRGFEASNQPQHF.

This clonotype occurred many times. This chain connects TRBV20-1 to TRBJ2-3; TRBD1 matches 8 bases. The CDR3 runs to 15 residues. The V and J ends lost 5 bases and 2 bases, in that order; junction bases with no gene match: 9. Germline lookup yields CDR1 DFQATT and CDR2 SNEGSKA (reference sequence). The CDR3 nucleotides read TGCAGTGCTGTCGATCGGGACAGGTTCACAGATACGCAGTATTTT. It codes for CSAVDRDRFTDTQYF.

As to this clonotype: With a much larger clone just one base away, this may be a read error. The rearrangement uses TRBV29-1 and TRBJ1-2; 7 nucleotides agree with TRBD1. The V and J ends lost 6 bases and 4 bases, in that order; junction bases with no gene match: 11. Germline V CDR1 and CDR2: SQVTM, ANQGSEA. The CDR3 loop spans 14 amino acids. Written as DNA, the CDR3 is TGCAGCGTCGCTTCGGGACAGAGGGCCTATGGCTACACCTTC. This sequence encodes CSVASGQRAYGYTF. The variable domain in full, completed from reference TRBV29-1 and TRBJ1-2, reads SAVISQKPSRDICQRGTSLTIQCQVDSQVTMMFWYRQQPGQSLTLIATANQGSEATYESGFVIDKFPISRPNLTFSTLTVSNMSPEDSSIYLCSVASGQRAYGYTFGSGTRLTVV.

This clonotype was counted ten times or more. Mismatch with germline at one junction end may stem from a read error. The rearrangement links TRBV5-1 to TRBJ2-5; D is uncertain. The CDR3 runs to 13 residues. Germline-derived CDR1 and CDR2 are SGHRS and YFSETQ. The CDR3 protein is CASSLGEQGTQYF. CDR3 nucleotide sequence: TGCGCCAGCAGCTTGGGTGAGCAAGGGACCCAGTACTTC. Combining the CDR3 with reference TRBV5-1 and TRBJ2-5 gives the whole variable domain KAGVTQTPRYLIKTRGQQVTLSCSPISGHRSVSWYQQTPGQGLQFLFEYFSETQRNKGNFPGRFSGRQFSNSRSEMNVSTLELGDSALYLCASSLGEQGTQYFGPGTRLLVL.

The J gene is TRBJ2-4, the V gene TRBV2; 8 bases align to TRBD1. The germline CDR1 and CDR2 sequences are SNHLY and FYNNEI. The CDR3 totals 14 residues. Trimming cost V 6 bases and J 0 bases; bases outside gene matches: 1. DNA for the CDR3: TGTGCCAGCAGGACAGGGGAAGCCAAAAACATTCAGTACTTC. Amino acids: CASRTGEAKNIQYF.

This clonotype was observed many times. The CDR3 nucleotides read TGTGCCAGCAGACCGGGACAGGGATTTGAAAAACTGTTTTTT. Translation: CASRPGQGFEKLFF. The rearrangement uses TRBV6-1 and TRBJ1-4, with TRBD1 matching over 9 bases. V was clipped by 6 bases and J by 7 bases; unmatched bases: 6. Germline CDR1 reads MNHNS; CDR2 reads SASEGT. The CDR3 extends over 14 amino acids.

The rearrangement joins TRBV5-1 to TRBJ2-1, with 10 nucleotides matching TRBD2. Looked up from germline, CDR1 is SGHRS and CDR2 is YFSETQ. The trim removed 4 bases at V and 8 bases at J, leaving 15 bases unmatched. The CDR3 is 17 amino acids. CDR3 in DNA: TGCGCCAGCAGCCTGCAGGGACTAGCGTGGGGGAGGGATGAGCAGTTCTTC. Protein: CASSLQGLAWGRDEQFF.